This TCR beta chain was recovered during a study of CD8+CD57+ T cells in acquired aplastic anemia. CD8+CD57+ cell expansion had been shown by flow cytometry in patients chosen for sequencing. Every patient presented with severe acquired aplastic anemia. Study results and limitations: Found in both controls and patients were 25 to 35 CD8+ CDR3 sequences.

As concerns this clonotype: Its antigen is unidentified. A much larger clone lies a single base off, so this may be a read error.

Profiles of TCR beta VDJ and CDR3 were generated from a genomic DNA template. TCRdb re-called the reads through MiXCR, storing one row per CDR3 protein. The table includes under 250,000 distinct CDR3 sequences, approximately 50% detected once. Trimming cost V 0 bases and J 9 bases; bases outside gene matches: 3. This CDR3 has 14 residues. Looked up from germline, CDR1 is MNHEY and CDR2 is SMNVEV (reference sequence). This receptor was identified in a human donor with aplastic anemia. The chain is built from TRBV27 and TRBJ2-7, with 12 bases matching TRBD2. The sample taken for sequencing was sorted CD4+, CD8+, or CD8+CD57+ T cells (not recorded which) from PBMCs. CDR3 sequence: CASSLSLAGGVQYF. The CDR3 DNA follows: TGTGCCAGCAGTTTATCACTAGCGGGAGGAGTGCAGTACTTC.